These 23 T cell receptor beta chains originate from one sample sequenced in a study of T cells in Graves' hyperthyroidism and ophthalmopathy. Amplified TCR beta CDR3 regions came from RNA transcripts. The TCR CDR3 was amplified in a first-round RT-PCR using the HTBI primer set. TCRdb redid the calling of the multiplex PCR reads with MiXCR, one entry per CDR3 protein. Of a few hundred thousand distinct CDR3 sequences detected, roughly an eighth appear once; the ten largest clones hold approximately 5.3%. Sequencing used blood. Source of these receptors: a woman aged 18-35 years with Graves' hyperthyroidism.

This clonotype was counted at least ten times. The V and J genes are TRBV5-1 and TRBJ2-1; 12 bases agree with TRBD2. The CDR3 is made up of 15 amino acids. Trimming removed 0 bases from V and 10 bases from J; junction bases left unmatched: 5. The germline V gene has CDR1 SGHRS and CDR2 YFSETQ. DNA for the CDR3: TGCGCCAGCAGCTTGGTGGCTAGCGGGAGGGCAGAGCAGTTCTTC. Translation: CASSLVASGRAEQFF.

In its sample, this clonotype was seen many times. The genes are TRBV6-4 and TRBJ2-3; a possible D gene is TRBD2 (6 bases). Germline CDR1 MRHNA, CDR2 SNTAGT. This CDR3 has 14 amino acids. With 4 bases removed from V and 2 bases from J, the gap between germline ends came to 10 bases. CDR3 residues: CASSGGTSTDTQYF. The CDR3 DNA follows: TGTGCCAGCAGTGGCGGGACTTCCACAGATACGCAGTATTTT.

Turning to this clonotype: A much larger clone sits a single nucleotide away, making a read error possible. This chain uses TRBV30 with TRBJ1-5, with D tentatively TRBD1 (5 bases). Germline CDR1 reads GTSNPN; CDR2 reads SVGIG (reference sequence). CDR3 size: 14 residues. The CDR3 sequence is CTWNKGPGNQPQHF. The CDR3 DNA reads TGTACCTGGAATAAGGGCCCAGGGAATCAGCCCCAGCATTTT.

This clonotype showed up many times. This chain joins TRBV10-1 and TRBJ2-7; D is uncertain. From germline, CDR1 is WNHNN and CDR2 SYGVQD (reference sequence). Trimming left V 3 bases short and J 0 bases short, with 6 bases between. CDR3 length: 13 amino acids. CDR3 sequence: CASSDLDSYEQYF. CDR3 bases: TGCGCCAGCAGTGACCTTGACTCCTACGAGCAGTACTTC.

In this sample, this clonotype turned up many times. The CDR3 loop reads CASSLDSGPYNEQFF. The CDR3 nucleotides are TGCGCCAGCAGCTTGGACAGCGGTCCTTACAATGAGCAGTTCTTC. The V call is TRBV5-1, the J call TRBJ2-1; D is perhaps TRBD2 (5 bases). V was trimmed by 0 bases and J by 4 bases, leaving 11 bases between them. Germline-derived CDR1 and CDR2 are SGHRS and YFSETQ. This CDR3 region has 15 residues.

This clonotype came up a few times. This chain uses TRBV5-5 with TRBJ2-6; 9 bases match TRBD1. Germline-derived CDR1 and CDR2 are SGHKS and YYEKEE (reference sequence). CDR3 size: 17 residues. V lost 2 bases, J lost 2 bases, and 5 bases stayed unmatched. The DNA of the CDR3 is TGTGCCAGCAGCTTCGGACAGGGGAATGCTGGGGCCAACGTCCTGACTTTC. The encoded protein is CASSFGQGNAGANVLTF.

This clonotype was picked up many times. The chain couples TRBV2 to TRBJ2-1; 9 positions match TRBD2. Trimming took 0 bases from V and 3 from J; bases not matched to a gene: 9. The CDR3 runs to 18 residues. The germline CDR1 and CDR2 sequences are SNHLY and FYNNEI. The CDR3 DNA reads TGTGCCAGCAGTGAAGCGCTTCTAGCGGGGTCGGACTACAATGAGCAGTTCTTC. It yields the protein CASSEALLAGSDYNEQFF.

This clonotype was seen repeatedly, ten times or more. This chain links TRBV28 with TRBJ1-1; TRBD1 matches 7 bases. The germline V gene encodes CDR1 MDHEN and CDR2 SYDVKM. Unmatched junction bases numbered 7, after V lost 8 bases and J lost 1 base. The CDR3 is 14 residues long. CDR3 nucleotides: TGTGCCAGCGGTCGACAGGGCGAGAACACTGAAGCTTTCTTT. Protein product: CASGRQGENTEAFF.

This clonotype was picked up many times. The rearrangement links TRBV3-1 to TRBJ1-1; 8 bases match TRBD1. Germline lookup yields CDR1 LGHDT and CDR2 YNNKEL (reference sequence). The CDR3 totals 14 residues. The J segment lost 5 bases and the V segment lost 4 bases, leaving 6 bases of the junction unmatched. CDR3 sequence: CASSPPRGRTEAFF. The CDR3 DNA is TGTGCCAGCAGCCCTCCCAGGGGGCGAACTGAAGCTTTCTTT.

This clonotype appeared a few times. The genes are TRBV19 and TRBJ2-3, with D unclear. V lost 5 bases to trimming and J lost 2 bases, with 14 bases between them. The CDR3 has 15 residues. Germline loops: CDR1 LNHDA, CDR2 SQIVND (reference sequence). The CDR3 loop is CASSDPTLYTDTQYF. The DNA for the CDR3 is TGTGCCAGTAGTGACCCGACACTTTACACAGATACGCAGTATTTT.

The chain joins TRBV6-1 to TRBJ1-5, with 7 bases aligning to TRBD1. CDR3 size: 14 residues. The germline V gene has CDR1 MNHNS and CDR2 SASEGT. V lost 7 bases and J lost 6; bases outside the gene matches: 9. CDR3 DNA: TGTGCCAGCACTGCCGGGACAGAGGCTCAGCCCCAGCATTTT. This encodes CASTAGTEAQPQHF.

This clonotype was found many times. The chain recombines TRBV27 with TRBJ1-1; D may be TRBD1 (6 bases). Germline CDR1 MNHEY, CDR2 SMNVEV (reference sequence). The CDR3 is made up of 14 amino acids. The ends were cut back, 6 bases at V and 4 bases at J, with 15 bases in the middle. In DNA, the CDR3 is TGTGCCAGCAGATCACGTCCGACAGGCACTGAAGCTTTCTTT. Translating gives CASRSRPTGTEAFF.

V and J are TRBV5-6 and TRBJ2-7; 11 bases line up with TRBD2. V trimming: 4 bases; J trimming: 7 bases; junction bases outside the gene matches: 7. CDR1 and CDR2 (germline): SGHDT, YYEEEE. The CDR3 consists of 14 residues. The CDR3 sequence is CASSLGTSGGEQYF. CDR3 in DNA: TGTGCCAGCAGCCTCGGGACTAGCGGTGGGGAGCAGTACTTC.

The V call is TRBV3-1, the J call TRBJ2-1; tentative D call: TRBD2 (6 bases). V lost 7 bases and J 8 bases, leaving 15 bases between the germline ends. CDR3 length: 13 amino acids. Germline CDR1 and CDR2: LGHDT and YNNKEL (reference sequence). The DNA of the CDR3 is TGTGCCAGCAAACTACGGGAGAGGCATGAGCAGTTCTTC. It translates to CASKLRERHEQFF.

This clonotype was recorded at least ten times. V and J are TRBV30 and TRBJ1-3; 9 bases agree with TRBD1. V gave up 2 bases and J gave up 1 base; unmatched junction bases: 6. Germline V gene sequence: CDR1 GTSNPN, CDR2 SVGIG (reference sequence). The CDR3 length is 16 residues. The CDR3 here is CAWSPGQGKSGNTIYF. CDR3 sequence (DNA): TGTGCCTGGAGTCCGGGACAGGGAAAATCTGGAAACACCATATATTTT.

This clonotype was seen many times. The chain carries TRBV28 and TRBJ1-1; a weak D match, TRBD1 (6 bases). Germline CDR1 and CDR2: MDHEN and SYDVKM. Trimming stripped 4 bases from V and 7 bases from J, with 19 bases between. The CDR3 loop spans 15 amino acids. The CDR3 bases are TGTGCCAGCAGTTCGGTTGGGGGGGGACAAAATGAAGCTTTCTTT. As protein: CASSSVGGGQNEAFF. The full variable domain, its missing parts supplied by reference TRBV28 and TRBJ1-1, is DVKVTQSSRYLVKRTGEKVFLECVQDMDHENMFWYRQDPGLGLRLIYFSYDVKMKEKGDIPEGYSVSREKKERFSLILESASTNQTSMYLCASSSVGGGQNEAFFGQGTRLTVV.

This chain links TRBV10-3 with TRBJ1-2; no clear D. The V end lost 0 bases, the J end lost 6 bases, and 11 bases lay between the germline ends. This CDR3 comprises 14 residues. Germline lookup yields CDR1 ENHRY and CDR2 SYGVKD. The CDR3, as DNA: TGTGCCATCAGTGAGTCGACGCAGGCGAATGGCTACACCTTC. It codes for CAISESTQANGYTF.

This clonotype was picked up many times. J is TRBJ1-5 and V is TRBV12-3 or TRBV12-4, with 7 bases that match TRBD1. J lost 0 bases, V lost 4 bases, and 6 bases had no gene match. CDR3 size: 16 residues. As DNA, the CDR3 is TGTGCCAGCAGTTCCACAGGGGCCCTTAGCAATCAGCCCCAGCATTTT. Translated: CASSSTGALSNQPQHF.

This chain uses TRBV6-1 with TRBJ2-4, with unresolved D. Trimming cost V 6 bases and J 3 bases, with 3 bases left between them. The germline V gene encodes CDR1 MNHNS and CDR2 SASEGT. This CDR3 comprises 11 residues. In DNA, the CDR3 is TGTGCCAGCAGAGGCAAAAACATTCAGTACTTC. Protein sequence: CASRGKNIQYF.

In this sample, this clonotype turned up many times. This chain links TRBV20-1 with TRBJ2-7, with TRBD1 matching 8 bases. This CDR3 spans 14 amino acids. After removal of 2 bases from V and 3 bases from J, the junction contained 6 bases not matched to a gene. Germline-derived CDR1 and CDR2 are DFQATT and SNEGSKA (reference sequence). The CDR3 loop reads CSARSPDRDYEQYF. The CDR3 nucleotides are TGCAGTGCTAGATCCCCGGACAGGGACTACGAGCAGTACTTC.

This clonotype was counted between two and nine times. V is TRBV9 and J is TRBJ2-2; 10 bases are a match to TRBD1. Germline values: CDR1 SGDLS, CDR2 YYNGEE. There are 16 residues in the CDR3. With V trimmed by 2 bases and J by 6 bases, 7 bases remained unmatched. CDR3 sequence (DNA): TGTGCCAGCAGCGTCCGGGACAGGGGTTTCGCCGGGGAGCTGTTTTTT. Amino acid sequence: CASSVRDRGFAGELFF.

This clonotype appeared many times. The V call is TRBV29-1, the J call TRBJ2-1, with TRBD2 identical over 11 bases. The CDR3 is 14 residues long. V dropped 6 bases and J dropped 7; count of bases not matched to a gene: 8. Germline loops: CDR1 SQVTM, CDR2 ANQGSEA. The CDR3 nucleotides are TGCAGCGTAATTTCTAGCGGGAGGTATAATGAGCAGTTCTTC. Translating it yields CSVISSGRYNEQFF.

The CDR3 spells CSVASSGANVLTF. In DNA form, the CDR3 reads TGCAGCGTTGCATCCTCTGGGGCCAACGTCCTGACTTTC. The chain is built from TRBV29-1 and TRBJ2-6; no clear D gene. There are 13 residues in the CDR3. The V end lost 4 bases, the J end lost 0 bases, and 4 bases lay between the germline ends. CDR1 is SQVTM, CDR2 ANQGSEA, per germline.